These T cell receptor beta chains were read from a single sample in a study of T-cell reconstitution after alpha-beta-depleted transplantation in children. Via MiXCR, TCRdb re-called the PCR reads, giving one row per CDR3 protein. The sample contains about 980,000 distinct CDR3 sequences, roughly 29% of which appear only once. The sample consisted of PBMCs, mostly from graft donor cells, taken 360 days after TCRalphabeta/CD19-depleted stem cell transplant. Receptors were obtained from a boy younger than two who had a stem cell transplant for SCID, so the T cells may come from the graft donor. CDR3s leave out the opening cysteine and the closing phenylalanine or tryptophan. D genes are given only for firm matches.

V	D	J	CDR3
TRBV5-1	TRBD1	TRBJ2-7	ASSLDGQGYEQY
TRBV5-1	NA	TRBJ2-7	ASSLGSSYEQY
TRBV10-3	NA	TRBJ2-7	AIGAGLQPSLPYEQY
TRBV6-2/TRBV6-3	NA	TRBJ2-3	ASTQARRYTQY
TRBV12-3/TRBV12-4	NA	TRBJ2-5	ASGGNRYRKTQY
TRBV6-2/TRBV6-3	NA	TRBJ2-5	ASRPTGQETQY
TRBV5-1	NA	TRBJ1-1	ASSLAGAGEAEAF
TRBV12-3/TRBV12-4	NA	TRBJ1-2	ASSLYSNYGYT
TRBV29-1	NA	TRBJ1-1	SVDVRAGTEAF
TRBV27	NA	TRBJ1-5	ASRGTGNIGQPQH
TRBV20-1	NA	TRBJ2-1	SARTEDPYNEQF
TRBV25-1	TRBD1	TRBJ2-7	ASSDLGQGTYEQY
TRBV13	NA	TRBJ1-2	ASSLGWEHAGYT
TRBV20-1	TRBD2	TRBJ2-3	SAAAGAITDTQY
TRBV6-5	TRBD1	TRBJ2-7	DSSYGTGSYEQY
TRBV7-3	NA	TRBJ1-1	ASSRSRNTEAF
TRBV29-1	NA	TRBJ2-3	SVVLYSTDTQY
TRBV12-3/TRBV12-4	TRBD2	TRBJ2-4	ASSWTSGTKNIQY
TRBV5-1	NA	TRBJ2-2	ASTGGRGQGTGELF
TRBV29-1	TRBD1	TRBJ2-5	SDRGLGQSTQY